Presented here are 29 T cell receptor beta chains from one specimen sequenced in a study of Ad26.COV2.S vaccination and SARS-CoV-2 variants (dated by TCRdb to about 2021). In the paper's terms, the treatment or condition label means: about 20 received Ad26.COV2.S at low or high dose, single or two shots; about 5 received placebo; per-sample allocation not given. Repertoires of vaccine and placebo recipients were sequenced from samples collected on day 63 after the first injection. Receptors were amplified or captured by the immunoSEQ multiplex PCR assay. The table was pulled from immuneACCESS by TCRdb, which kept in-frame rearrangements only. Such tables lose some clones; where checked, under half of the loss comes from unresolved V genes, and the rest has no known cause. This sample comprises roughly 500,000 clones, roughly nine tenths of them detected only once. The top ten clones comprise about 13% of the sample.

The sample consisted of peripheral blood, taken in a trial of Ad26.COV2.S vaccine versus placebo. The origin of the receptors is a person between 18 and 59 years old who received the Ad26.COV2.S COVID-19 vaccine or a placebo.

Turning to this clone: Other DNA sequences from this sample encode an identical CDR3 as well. The CDR3 is CASSSTSGYEQYF. The CDR3 DNA reads TGTGCCAGCAGCTCGACTAGCGGCTACGAGCAGTACTTC. V is TRBV7-2 and J is TRBJ2-7, with 9 positions matching TRBD2. Germline V gives CDR1 SGHTA, CDR2 FQGNSA. The V and J ends lost 4 bases and 3 bases, in that order; junction bases with no gene match: 1. CDR3 size: 13 residues.

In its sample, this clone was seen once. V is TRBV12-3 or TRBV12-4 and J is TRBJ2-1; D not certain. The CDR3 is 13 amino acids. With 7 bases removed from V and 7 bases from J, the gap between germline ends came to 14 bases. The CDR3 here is CASTLGGTNEQFF. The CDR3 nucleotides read TGTGCCAGCACCTTGGGCGGAACAAATGAGCAGTTCTTC.

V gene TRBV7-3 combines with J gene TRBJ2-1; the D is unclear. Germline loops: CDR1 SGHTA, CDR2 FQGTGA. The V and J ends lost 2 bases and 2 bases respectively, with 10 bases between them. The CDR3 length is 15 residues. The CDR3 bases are TGTGCCAGCAGCTTATTTGATGGGGCCTACAATGAGCAGTTCTTC. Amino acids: CASSLFDGAYNEQFF. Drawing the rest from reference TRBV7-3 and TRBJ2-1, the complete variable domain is GAGVSQTPSNKVTEKGKYVELRCDPISGHTALYWYRQSLGQGPEFLIYFQGTGAADDSGLPNDRFFAVRPEGSVSTLKIQRTERGDSAVYLCASSLFDGAYNEQFFGPGTRLTVL.

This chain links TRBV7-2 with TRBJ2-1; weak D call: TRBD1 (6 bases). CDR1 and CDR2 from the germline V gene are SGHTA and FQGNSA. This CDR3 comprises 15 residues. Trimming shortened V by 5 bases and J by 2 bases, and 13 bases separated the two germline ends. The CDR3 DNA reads TGTGCCAGCAGCCTCTCGGGACAAACCTACAATGAGCAGTTCTTC. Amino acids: CASSLSGQTYNEQFF. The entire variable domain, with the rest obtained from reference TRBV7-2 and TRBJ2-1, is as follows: GAGVSQSPSNKVTEKGKDVELRCDPISGHTALYWYRQSLGQGLEFLIYFQGNSAPDKSGLPSDRFSAERTGGSVSTLTIQRTQQEDSAVYLCASSLSGQTYNEQFFGPGTRLTVL.

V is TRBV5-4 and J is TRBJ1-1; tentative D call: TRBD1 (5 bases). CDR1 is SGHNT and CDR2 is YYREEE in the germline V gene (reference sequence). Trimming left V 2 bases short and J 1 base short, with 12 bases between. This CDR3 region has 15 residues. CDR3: CASSFPGHPNTEAFF. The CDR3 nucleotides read TGTGCCAGCAGCTTTCCCGGACACCCGAACACTGAAGCTTTCTTT. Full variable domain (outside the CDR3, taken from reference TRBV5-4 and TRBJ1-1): ETGVTQSPTHLIKTRGQQVTLRCSSQSGHNTVSWYQQALGQGPQFIFQYYREEENGRGNFPPRFSGLQFPNYSSELNVNALELDDSALYLCASSFPGHPNTEAFFGQGTRLTVV.

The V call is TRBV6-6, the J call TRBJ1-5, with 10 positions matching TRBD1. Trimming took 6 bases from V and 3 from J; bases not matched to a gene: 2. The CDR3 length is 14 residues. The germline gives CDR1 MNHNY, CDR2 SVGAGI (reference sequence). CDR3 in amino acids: CASRGTGDNQPQHF. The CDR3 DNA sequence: TGTGCCAGCAGGGGGACAGGGGACAATCAGCCCCAGCATTTT.

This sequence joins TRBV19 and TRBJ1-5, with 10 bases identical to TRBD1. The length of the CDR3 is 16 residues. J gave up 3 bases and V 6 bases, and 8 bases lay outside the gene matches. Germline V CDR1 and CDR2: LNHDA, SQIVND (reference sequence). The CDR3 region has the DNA TGTGCCAGTAGGTCTGGGGACAGGGGTCCCAATCAGCCCCAGCATTTT. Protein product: CASRSGDRGPNQPQHF.

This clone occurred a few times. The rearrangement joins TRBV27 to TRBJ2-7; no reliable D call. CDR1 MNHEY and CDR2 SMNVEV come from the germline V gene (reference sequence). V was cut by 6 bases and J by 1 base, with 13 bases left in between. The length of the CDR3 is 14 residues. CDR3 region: CASRQIVGSYEQYF. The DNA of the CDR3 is TGTGCCAGCAGGCAAATAGTAGGGTCCTACGAGCAGTACTTC.

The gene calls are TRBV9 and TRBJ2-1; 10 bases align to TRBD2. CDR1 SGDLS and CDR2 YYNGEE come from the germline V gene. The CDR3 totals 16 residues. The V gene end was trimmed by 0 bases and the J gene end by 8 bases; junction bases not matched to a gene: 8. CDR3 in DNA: TGTGCCAGCAGCGTAGTCGGCCTAGCGGGAGTCCATGAGCAGTTCTTC. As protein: CASSVVGLAGVHEQFF.

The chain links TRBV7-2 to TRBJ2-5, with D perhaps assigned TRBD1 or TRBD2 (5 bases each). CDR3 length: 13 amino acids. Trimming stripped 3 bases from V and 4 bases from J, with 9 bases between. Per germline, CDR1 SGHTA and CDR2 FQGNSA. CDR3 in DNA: TGTGCCAGCAGCTTTGGGGGTGTAGAGACCCAGTACTTC. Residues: CASSFGGVETQYF.

The CDR3 nucleotides are TGTGCCAGCAGTTTCCAGGGTCGCTCTAACTATGGCTACACCTTC. Its protein product is CASSFQGRSNYGYTF. The chain has TRBV27 and TRBJ1-2, with D possibly matching TRBD1 (5 bases). Per the germline V gene, CDR1 is MNHEY and CDR2 is SMNVEV (reference sequence). V gave up 3 bases and J gave up 0 bases, with 11 bases separating them. There are 15 residues in the CDR3.

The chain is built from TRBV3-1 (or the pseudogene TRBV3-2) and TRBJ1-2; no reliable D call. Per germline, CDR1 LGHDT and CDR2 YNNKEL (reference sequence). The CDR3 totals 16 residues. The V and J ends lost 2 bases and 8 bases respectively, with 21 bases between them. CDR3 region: CASSQKSRELVEGYTF. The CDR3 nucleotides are TGTGCCAGCAGCCAAAAATCAAGGGAGCTAGTAGAAGGCTACACCTTC.

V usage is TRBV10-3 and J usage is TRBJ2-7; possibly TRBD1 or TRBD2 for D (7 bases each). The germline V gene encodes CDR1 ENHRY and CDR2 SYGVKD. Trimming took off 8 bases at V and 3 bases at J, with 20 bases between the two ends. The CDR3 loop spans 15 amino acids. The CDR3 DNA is TGTGCCATCTCAGGGGGGGGATCTCGCGACTACGAGCAGTACTTC. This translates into CAISGGGSRDYEQYF.

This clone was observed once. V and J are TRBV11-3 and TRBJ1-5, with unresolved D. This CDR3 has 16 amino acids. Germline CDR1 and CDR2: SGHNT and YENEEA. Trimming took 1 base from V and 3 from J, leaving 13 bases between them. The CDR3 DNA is TGTGCCAGCAGCTTAGTAGATTGGATCAACAATCAGCCCCAGCATTTT. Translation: CASSLVDWINNQPQHF. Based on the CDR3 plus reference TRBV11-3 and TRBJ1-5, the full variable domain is EAGVVQSPRYKIIEKKQPVAFWCNPISGHNTLYWYLQNLGQGPELLIRYENEEAVDDSQLPKDRFSAERLKGVDSTLKIQPAELGDSAVYLCASSLVDWINNQPQHFGDGTRLSIL.

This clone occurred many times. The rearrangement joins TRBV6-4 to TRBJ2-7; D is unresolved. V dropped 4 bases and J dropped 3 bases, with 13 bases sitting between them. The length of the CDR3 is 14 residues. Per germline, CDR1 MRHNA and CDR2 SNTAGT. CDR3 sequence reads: CASSAGGQSYEQYF. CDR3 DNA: TGTGCCAGCAGTGCAGGTGGGCAGAGCTACGAGCAGTACTTC.

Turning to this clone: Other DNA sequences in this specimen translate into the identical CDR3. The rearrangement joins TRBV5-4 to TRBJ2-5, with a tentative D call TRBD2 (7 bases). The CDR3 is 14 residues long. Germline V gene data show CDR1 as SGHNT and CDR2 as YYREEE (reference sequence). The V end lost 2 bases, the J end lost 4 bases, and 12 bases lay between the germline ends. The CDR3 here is CASSFGGRGETQYF. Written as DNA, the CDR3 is TGTGCCAGCAGCTTCGGGGGGCGCGGAGAGACCCAGTACTTC.

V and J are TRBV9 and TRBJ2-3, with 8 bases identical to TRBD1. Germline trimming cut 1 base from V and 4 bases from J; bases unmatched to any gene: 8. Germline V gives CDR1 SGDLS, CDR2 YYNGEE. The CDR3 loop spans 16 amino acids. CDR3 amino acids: CASSVYVDREADTQYF. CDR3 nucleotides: TGTGCCAGCAGCGTATATGTGGACAGGGAAGCAGATACGCAGTATTTT. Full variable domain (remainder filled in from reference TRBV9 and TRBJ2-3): DSGVTQTPKHLITATGQRVTLRCSPRSGDLSVYWYQQSLDQGLQFLIQYYNGEERAKGNILERFSAQQFPDLHSELNLSSLELGDSALYFCASSVYVDREADTQYFGPGTRLTVL.

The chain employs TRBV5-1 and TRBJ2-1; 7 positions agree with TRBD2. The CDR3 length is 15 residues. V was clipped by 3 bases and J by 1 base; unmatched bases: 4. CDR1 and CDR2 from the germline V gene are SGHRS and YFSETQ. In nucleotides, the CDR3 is TGCGCCAGCAGCTGGGCGGGAGTTTCCTACAATGAGCAGTTCTTC. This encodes CASSWAGVSYNEQFF.

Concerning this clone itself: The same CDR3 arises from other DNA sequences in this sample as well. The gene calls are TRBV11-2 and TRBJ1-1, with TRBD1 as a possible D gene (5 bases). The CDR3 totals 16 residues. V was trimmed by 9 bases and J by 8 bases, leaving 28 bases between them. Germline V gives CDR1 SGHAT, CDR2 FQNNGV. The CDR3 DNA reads TGTGCCAGTGCCAATCTTCCCCCGGGACCCCCAACGGAAGCTTTCTTT. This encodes CASANLPPGPPTEAFF.

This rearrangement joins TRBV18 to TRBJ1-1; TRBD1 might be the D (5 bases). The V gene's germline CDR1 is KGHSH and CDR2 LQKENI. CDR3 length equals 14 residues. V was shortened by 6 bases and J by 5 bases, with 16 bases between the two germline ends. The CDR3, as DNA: TGTGCCAGCTCCCAGGAATCCGGGACGACTGAAGCTTTCTTT. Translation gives CASSQESGTTEAFF.

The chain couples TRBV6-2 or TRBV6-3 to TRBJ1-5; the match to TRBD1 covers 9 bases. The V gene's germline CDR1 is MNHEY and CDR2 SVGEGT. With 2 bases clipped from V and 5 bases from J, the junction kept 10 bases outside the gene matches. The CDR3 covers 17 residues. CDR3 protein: CASSYRDRAWGYQPQHF. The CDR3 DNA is TGTGCCAGCAGTTACCGGGACAGGGCTTGGGGATATCAGCCCCAGCATTTT.

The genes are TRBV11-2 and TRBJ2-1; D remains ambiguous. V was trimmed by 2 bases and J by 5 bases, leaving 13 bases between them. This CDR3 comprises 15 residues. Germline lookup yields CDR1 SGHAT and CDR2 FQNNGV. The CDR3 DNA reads TGTGCCAGCAGCTTATTCGCCCGGGCAAACAATGAGCAGTTCTTC. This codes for CASSLFARANNEQFF.

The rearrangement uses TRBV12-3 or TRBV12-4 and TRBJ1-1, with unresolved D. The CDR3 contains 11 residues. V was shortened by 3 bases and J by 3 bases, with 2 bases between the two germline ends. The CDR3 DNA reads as TGTGCCAGCAGTTTTGACACTGAAGCTTTCTTT. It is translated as CASSFDTEAFF.

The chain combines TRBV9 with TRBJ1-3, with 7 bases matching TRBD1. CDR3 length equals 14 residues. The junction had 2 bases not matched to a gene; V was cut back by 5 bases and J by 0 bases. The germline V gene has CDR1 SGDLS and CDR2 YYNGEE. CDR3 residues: CASSRQGSGNTIYF. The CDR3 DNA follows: TGTGCCAGCAGTAGACAGGGCTCTGGAAACACCATATATTTT. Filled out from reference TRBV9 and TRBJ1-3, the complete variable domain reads DSGVTQTPKHLITATGQRVTLRCSPRSGDLSVYWYQQSLDQGLQFLIQYYNGEERAKGNILERFSAQQFPDLHSELNLSSLELGDSALYFCASSRQGSGNTIYFGEGSWLTVV.

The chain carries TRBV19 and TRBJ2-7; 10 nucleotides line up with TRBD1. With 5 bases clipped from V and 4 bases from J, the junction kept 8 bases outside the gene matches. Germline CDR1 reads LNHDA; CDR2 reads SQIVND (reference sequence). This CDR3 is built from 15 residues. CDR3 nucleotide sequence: TGTGCCAGTAGTCACCCGGGACAGGGGTATTACGAGCAGTACTTC. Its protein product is CASSHPGQGYYEQYF.

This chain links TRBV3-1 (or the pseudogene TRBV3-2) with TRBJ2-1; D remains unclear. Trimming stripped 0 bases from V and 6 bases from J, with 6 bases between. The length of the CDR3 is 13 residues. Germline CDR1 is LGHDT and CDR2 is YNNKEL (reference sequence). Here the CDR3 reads CASSQDWGNEQFF. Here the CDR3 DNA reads TGTGCCAGCAGCCAAGATTGGGGCAATGAGCAGTTCTTC.

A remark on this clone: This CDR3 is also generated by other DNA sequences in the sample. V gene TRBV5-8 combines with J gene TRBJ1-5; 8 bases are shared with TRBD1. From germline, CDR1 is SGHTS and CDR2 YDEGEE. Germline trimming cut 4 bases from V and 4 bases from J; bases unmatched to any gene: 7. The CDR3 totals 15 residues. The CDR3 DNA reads TGTGCCAGCAGCCTAGGACAGGGAGGAAATCAGCCCCAGCATTTT. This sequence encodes CASSLGQGGNQPQHF.

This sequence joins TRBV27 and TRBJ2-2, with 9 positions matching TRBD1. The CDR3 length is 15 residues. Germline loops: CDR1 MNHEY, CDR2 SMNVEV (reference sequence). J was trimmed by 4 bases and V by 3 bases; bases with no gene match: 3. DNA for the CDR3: TGTGCCAGCAGTTTGAGGGACAGGGTCACCGGGGAGCTGTTTTTT. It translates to CASSLRDRVTGELFF.

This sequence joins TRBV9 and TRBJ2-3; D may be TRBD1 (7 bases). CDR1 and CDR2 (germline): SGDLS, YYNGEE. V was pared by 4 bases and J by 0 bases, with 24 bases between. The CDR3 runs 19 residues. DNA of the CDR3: TGTGCCAGCAGCACCCGGAGGGACAGCGGAGTTCGTAGCACAGATACGCAGTATTTT. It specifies CASSTRRDSGVRSTDTQYF.